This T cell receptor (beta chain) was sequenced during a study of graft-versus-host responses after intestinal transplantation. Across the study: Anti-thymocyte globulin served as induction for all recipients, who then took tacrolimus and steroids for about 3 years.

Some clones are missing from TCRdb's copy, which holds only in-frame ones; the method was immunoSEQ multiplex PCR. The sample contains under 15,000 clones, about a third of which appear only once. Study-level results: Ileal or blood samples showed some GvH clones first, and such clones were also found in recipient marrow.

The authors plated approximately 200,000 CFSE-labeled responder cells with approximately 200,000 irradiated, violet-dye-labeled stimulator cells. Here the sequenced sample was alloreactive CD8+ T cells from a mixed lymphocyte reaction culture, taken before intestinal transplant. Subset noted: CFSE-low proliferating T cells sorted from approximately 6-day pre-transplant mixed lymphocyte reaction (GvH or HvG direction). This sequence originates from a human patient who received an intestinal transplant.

CDR3 sequence reads: CASTPAGQSYEQYF. The CDR3 nucleotides are TGTGCCAGCACCCCAGCGGGACAATCCTACGAGCAGTACTTC. The genes are TRBV28 and TRBJ2-7; TRBD2 is a possible D gene (7 bases). Germline V gives CDR1 MDHEN, CDR2 SYDVKM. The length of the CDR3 is 14 residues. The V and J ends lost 7 bases and 1 base respectively, with 14 bases between them. Together with reference TRBV28 and TRBJ2-7, the CDR3 gives the full variable domain: DVKVTQSSRYLVKRTGEKVFLECVQDMDHENMFWYRQDPGLGLRLIYFSYDVKMKEKGDIPEGYSVSREKKERFSLILESASTNQTSMYLCASTPAGQSYEQYFGPGTRLTVT.